A single sample gave rise to the 29 T cell receptor beta chains below, sequenced in a study of T cells after yellow fever vaccination. TCRdb analysed the 5' RACE reads with MiXCR anew, one entry per CDR3 protein. Here the sample spans some 240,000 distinct CDR3 sequences, roughly 5.2% being singletons. The source was CD4+ T cells sorted from PBMCs, collected on the day of the yellow fever booster vaccination. These receptors were obtained from a man aged 18 to 29 who received the YFV17D yellow fever vaccine.

The V call is TRBV2, the J call TRBJ1-1, with D uncertain. The CDR3 contains 13 residues. Between the trimmed V and J ends, which lost 4 bases and 3 bases, there was a span of 9 bases. Germline V gene lookup returns CDR1 SNHLY and CDR2 FYNNEI. The CDR3 sequence: CASSAERDTEAFF. The CDR3 DNA follows: TGTGCCAGCAGTGCGGAGCGAGACACTGAAGCTTTCTTT.

This clonotype came up a few times. The chain carries TRBV12-3 or TRBV12-4 and TRBJ2-5; 7 nucleotides line up with TRBD1. V shed 9 bases and J 1 base; nucleotides not matched to a gene: 5. This CDR3 has 13 amino acids. This CDR3 reads CASWTGLQETQYF. The CDR3 region has the DNA TGTGCCAGTTGGACAGGTCTCCAAGAGACCCAGTACTTC.

This clonotype has ten or more counts. V usage is TRBV15 and J usage is TRBJ2-1; D call uncertain. Trimming removed 0 bases at V and 9 bases at J, with 18 bases between. The CDR3 sequence is 16 residues long. Germline V gene sequence: CDR1 LNHNV, CDR2 YYDKDF (reference sequence). Written as DNA, the CDR3 is TGTGCCACCAGCAGAGATGCATTCGGGTCCATGGGTGAGCAGTTCTTC. Protein product: CATSRDAFGSMGEQFF.

In its sample, this clonotype was seen many times. This chain connects TRBV5-1 to TRBJ2-1; 14 bases are a match to TRBD2. The V gene's germline CDR1 is SGHRS and CDR2 YFSETQ. The CDR3 contains 15 residues. Trimming cost V 4 bases and J 6 bases; bases outside gene matches: 3. The CDR3 DNA is TGCGCCAGCAGCCTGGGACTAGCGGGGGCCAATGAGCAGTTCTTC. It yields the protein CASSLGLAGANEQFF.

This chain uses TRBV24-1 with TRBJ2-3; perhaps TRBD2 as D (6 bases). Germline CDR1 and CDR2: KGHDR and SFDVKD. The CDR3 runs to 17 residues. With 2 bases removed from V and 6 bases from J, the gap between germline ends came to 20 bases. The CDR3 DNA reads as TGTGCCACCAGTGATTCTCGGCGGGGCCACGCGGTGGATACGCAGTATTTT. This encodes CATSDSRRGHAVDTQYF.

Regarding this clonotype: Sequence at one end of the junction differs from germline and may be a read error. This chain links TRBV11-2 with TRBJ2-5; 10 nucleotides match TRBD1. The CDR3 spans 16 residues. The germline V gene has CDR1 SGHAT and CDR2 FQNNGV. The CDR3: CASSAGGTGVRGGGDF. CDR3 sequence (DNA): TGTGCCAGCAGCGCCGGAGGGACAGGGGTGAGGGGAGGAGGGGACTTC. Together with reference TRBV11-2 and TRBJ2-5, the CDR3 gives the full variable domain: EAGVAQSPRYKIIEKRQSVAFWCNPISGHATLYWYQQILGQGPKLLIQFQNNGVVDDSQLPKDRFSAERLKGVDSTLKIQPAKLEDSAVYLCASSAGGTGVRGGGDFGPGTRLLVL.

The sample holds a few counts of this clonotype. The chain recombines TRBV6-4 with TRBJ1-2; no clear D gene. V was pared by 2 bases and J by 4 bases, with 17 bases between. The CDR3 runs to 16 residues. Per the germline V gene, CDR1 is MRHNA and CDR2 is SNTAGT. The CDR3 coding sequence is TGTGCCAGCAGTGACCAGAGCAACTTAAGAGTCTATGGCTACACCTTC. The encoded protein is CASSDQSNLRVYGYTF.

The chain is built from TRBV7-2 and TRBJ1-5; weak D call: TRBD1 (5 bases). Germline values: CDR1 SGHTA, CDR2 FQGNSA. Trimming removed 10 bases at V and 7 bases at J, with 17 bases between. The CDR3 totals 13 residues. CDR3 amino acids: CATADSTGQPQHF. The CDR3 nucleotides read TGTGCCACCGCAGACAGCACGGGACAGCCCCAGCATTTT.

This clonotype was seen more than once but under ten times. The rearrangement links TRBV27 to TRBJ1-4; tentatively, D is TRBD1 (6 bases). CDR1 is MNHEY, CDR2 SMNVEV, per germline (reference sequence). The CDR3 loop spans 15 amino acids. Trimming took off 6 bases at V and 6 bases at J, with 17 bases between the two ends. The CDR3 protein is CASRSGGAGDEKLFF. The CDR3 coding sequence is TGTGCCAGCAGGTCCGGGGGCGCGGGTGATGAAAAACTGTTTTTT.

The chain recombines TRBV7-9 with TRBJ1-6; a weak D match, TRBD1 (5 bases). Trimming removed 10 bases at V and 7 bases at J, with 14 bases between. This CDR3 has 13 amino acids. Germline CDR1 SEHNR, CDR2 FQNEAQ (reference sequence). The CDR3: CATAGDLNSPLHF. DNA for the CDR3: TGTGCCACCGCTGGGGACTTAAATTCACCCCTCCACTTT.

The chain recombines TRBV15 with TRBJ2-3; D is ambiguous. This CDR3 has 13 residues. The germline V gene encodes CDR1 LNHNV and CDR2 YYDKDF (reference sequence). The V gene lost 0 bases and the J gene lost 6 bases, with 7 bases spanning the gap. The CDR3 is CATSRDIGDTQYF. The CDR3 DNA is TGTGCCACCAGCAGAGATATCGGGGATACGCAGTATTTT.

The V call is TRBV10-2, the J call TRBJ1-2; TRBD1 agrees at 9 bases. This CDR3 has 14 amino acids. The germline V gene encodes CDR1 WSHSY and CDR2 SAAADI. The J segment lost 6 bases and the V segment lost 6 bases, leaving 8 bases of the junction unmatched. Here the CDR3 DNA reads TGCGCCAGCAGGGGGACAGGGTCGTCGAATGGCTACACCTTC. This codes for CASRGTGSSNGYTF.

The chain carries TRBV20-1 and TRBJ1-2; 11 bases match TRBD1. The germline CDR1 and CDR2 sequences are DFQATT and SNEGSKA (reference sequence). The CDR3 contains 14 residues. V lost 1 base to trimming and J lost 5 bases; unmatched junction nucleotides: 3. Here the CDR3 reads CSARVRDRGYGYTF. In DNA, the CDR3 is TGCAGTGCTAGAGTCCGGGACAGGGGGTATGGCTACACCTTC.

This clonotype was picked up many times. The chain joins TRBV4-3 to TRBJ2-5, with D perhaps TRBD2 (6 bases). The germline gives CDR1 LGHNA, CDR2 YSLEER. The CDR3 totals 16 residues. V shed 0 bases and J shed 4 bases, with 15 bases lying between them. The CDR3 bases are TGCGCCAGCAGCCAAGATTTTGCGGGGTACGGAGAGACCCAGTACTTC. Translation: CASSQDFAGYGETQYF.

This clonotype was observed many times. The chain is built from TRBV4-3 and TRBJ2-1; 12 bases agree with TRBD1. The germline V gene has CDR1 LGHNA and CDR2 YSLEER. This CDR3 region has 21 residues. V lost 0 bases and J lost 6; bases outside the gene matches: 18. The CDR3 DNA reads as TGCGCCAGCAGCCAAGATGACCCGGGACAGGGGGCCCACCGACAGGGCAATGAGCAGTTCTTC. Protein product: CASSQDDPGQGAHRQGNEQFF.

This clonotype came up many times. The J gene is TRBJ2-3, the V gene TRBV12-3 or TRBV12-4; D is ambiguous. Trimming took off 4 bases at V and 2 bases at J, with 7 bases between the two ends. The CDR3 has 13 amino acids. The CDR3 DNA follows: TGTGCCAGCAGTTCAAGATACACAGATACGCAGTATTTT. Translation gives CASSSRYTDTQYF.

The DNA for the CDR3 is TGTGCCAGTAGTAACGGTCTGGGGGGCAAAAACATTCAGTACTTC. It encodes CASSNGLGGKNIQYF. The chain is built from TRBV19 and TRBJ2-4; possible D gene TRBD2, 6 bases. CDR1 and CDR2 from the germline V gene are LNHDA and SQIVND (reference sequence). Trimming removed 4 bases at V and 3 bases at J, with 13 bases between. This CDR3 contains 15 residues.

This clonotype was seen a few times. This chain uses TRBV18 with TRBJ2-7, with TRBD1 matching over 9 bases. Germline CDR1 reads KGHSH; CDR2 reads LQKENI. CDR3 length equals 14 residues. V was pared by 6 bases and J by 6 bases, with 9 bases of the junction left unmatched. The CDR3 protein is CASSPRTGVSEQYV. The DNA of the CDR3 is TGTGCCAGCTCTCCTAGGACAGGGGTAAGCGAGCAGTACGTC.

In this sample, this clonotype turned up many times. The gene calls are TRBV25-1 and TRBJ2-3; D is unresolved. Germline loops: CDR1 MGHDK, CDR2 SYGVNS. The V end lost 3 bases, the J end lost 7 bases, and 8 bases lay between the germline ends. This CDR3 region has 12 residues. CDR3 amino acids: CASSDDSNTQYF. The CDR3 nucleotides are TGTGCCAGCAGTGATGACTCTAATACGCAGTATTTT.

This clonotype was seen more than once but under ten times. The V gene is TRBV15, the J gene TRBJ2-5; D is perhaps TRBD1 (5 bases). The CDR3 loop spans 15 amino acids. Germline loops: CDR1 LNHNV, CDR2 YYDKDF (reference sequence). The ends were cut back, 0 bases at V and 0 bases at J, with 8 bases in the middle. The CDR3 DNA sequence: TGTGCCACCAGCAGAGAGGGGCAGTACCAAGAGACCCAGTACTTC. It yields the protein CATSREGQYQETQYF.

This clonotype was recorded at least ten times. The chain employs TRBV20-1 and TRBJ2-5; unclear D gene. Between the trimmed V and J ends, which lost 0 bases and 4 bases, there was a span of 12 bases. Germline CDR1 reads DFQATT; CDR2 reads SNEGSKA (reference sequence). CDR3 length: 14 amino acids. The CDR3 DNA reads TGCAGTGCTAGAGATCTCGGGTTTTTAGAGACCCAGTACTTC. Translated, it gives CSARDLGFLETQYF.

This clonotype has only a few counts. This chain uses TRBV7-2 with TRBJ1-3; a possible D gene is TRBD1 (5 bases). Trimming removed 6 bases at V and 0 bases at J, with 18 bases between. The CDR3 sequence is 17 residues long. Germline CDR1 reads SGHTA; CDR2 reads FQGNSA. In nucleotides, the CDR3 is TGTGCCAGCAGAGGGCGGGGCGGAGGGCCCTCTGGAAACACCATATATTTT. Translation: CASRGRGGGPSGNTIYF. Full variable domain (missing parts from reference TRBV7-2 and TRBJ1-3): GAGVSQSPSNKVTEKGKDVELRCDPISGHTALYWYRQSLGQGLEFLIYFQGNSAPDKSGLPSDRFSAERTGGSVSTLTIQRTQQEDSAVYLCASRGRGGGPSGNTIYFGEGSWLTVV.

The chain links TRBV24-1 to TRBJ1-6; D not certain. Trimming took off 9 bases at V and 6 bases at J, with 29 bases between the two ends. The CDR3 runs to 19 residues. CDR1 and CDR2 (germline): KGHDR, SFDVKD. As DNA, the CDR3 is TGTGCCACCGGGATCCTCCGCCCAAGACACCCTTCCCTTAATTCACCCCTCCACTTT. Translating it yields CATGILRPRHPSLNSPLHF.

This clonotype was seen only a few times. V usage is TRBV29-1 and J usage is TRBJ1-5; no clear D. From germline, CDR1 is SQVTM and CDR2 ANQGSEA. The V gene lost 4 bases and the J gene lost 2 bases, with 12 bases spanning the gap. The CDR3 contains 14 residues. This CDR3 is CSVVIGLGNQPQHF. The DNA for the CDR3 is TGCAGCGTTGTCATCGGCCTGGGCAATCAGCCCCAGCATTTT. Full variable domain (missing parts from reference TRBV29-1 and TRBJ1-5): SAVISQKPSRDICQRGTSLTIQCQVDSQVTMMFWYRQQPGQSLTLIATANQGSEATYESGFVIDKFPISRPNLTFSTLTVSNMSPEDSSIYLCSVVIGLGNQPQHFGDGTRLSIL.

The chain links TRBV20-1 to TRBJ1-2, with TRBD1 matching 8 bases. Germline loops: CDR1 DFQATT, CDR2 SNEGSKA (reference sequence). The CDR3 sequence is 14 residues long. The junction had 7 bases not matched to a gene; V was cut back by 4 bases and J by 3 bases. The CDR3 spells CSAKPQGVDYGYTF. The CDR3 DNA reads TGCAGTGCTAAACCACAGGGGGTGGACTATGGCTACACCTTC.

This clonotype has ten or more counts. The chain employs TRBV7-9 and TRBJ2-3; D remains ambiguous. The CDR3 is 16 residues long. The germline gives CDR1 SEHNR, CDR2 FQNEAQ (reference sequence). V was pared by 7 bases and J by 6 bases, with 23 bases between. CDR3 sequence (DNA): TGTGCCAGCACCCCAAGTCGGGCAGGAGCCATGGATACGCAGTATTTT. Translated: CASTPSRAGAMDTQYF.

The sample holds many counts of this clonotype. The rearrangement links TRBV24-1 to TRBJ2-1; no clear D gene. There are 14 residues in the CDR3. From germline, CDR1 is KGHDR and CDR2 SFDVKD. Trimming pared 5 bases from V and 8 bases from J, leaving 15 bases between. The CDR3 sequence: CATSVRLGEDEQFF. For the CDR3, the DNA is TGTGCCACCAGTGTTCGCCTTGGGGAAGATGAGCAGTTCTTC.

The table lists this clonotype with many counts. V is TRBV9 and J is TRBJ2-1, with D perhaps matching TRBD2 (7 bases). The CDR3 extends over 16 amino acids. V was cut by 0 bases and J by 5 bases, with 15 bases left in between. Germline V gives CDR1 SGDLS, CDR2 YYNGEE. The CDR3 reads CASSVGTGGPHNEQFF. CDR3 nucleotides: TGTGCCAGCAGCGTAGGAACGGGGGGCCCCCACAATGAGCAGTTCTTC.

A few counts support this clonotype. The genes are TRBV20-1 and TRBJ1-1; D call uncertain. Germline CDR1 DFQATT, CDR2 SNEGSKA (reference sequence). V was clipped by 5 bases and J by 1 base, with 11 bases between them. The CDR3 is 13 residues long. For the CDR3, the DNA is TGCAGTGCTGTTGAGGGTAGGAACACTGAAGCTTTCTTT. Its translation: CSAVEGRNTEAFF.